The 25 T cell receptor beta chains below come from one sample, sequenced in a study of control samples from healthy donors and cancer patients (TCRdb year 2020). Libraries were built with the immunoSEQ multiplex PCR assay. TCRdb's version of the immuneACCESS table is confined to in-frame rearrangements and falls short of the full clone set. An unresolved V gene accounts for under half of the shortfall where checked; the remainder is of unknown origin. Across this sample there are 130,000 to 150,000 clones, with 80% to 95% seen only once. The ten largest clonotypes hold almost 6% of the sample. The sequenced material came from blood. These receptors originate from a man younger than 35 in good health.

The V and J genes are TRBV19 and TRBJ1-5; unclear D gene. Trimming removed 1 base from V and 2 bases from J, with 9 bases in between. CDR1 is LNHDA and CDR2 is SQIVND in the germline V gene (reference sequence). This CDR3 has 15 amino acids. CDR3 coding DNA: TGTGCCAGTAGTATAGCGAACGGAGGCAATCAGCCCCAGCATTTT. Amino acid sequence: CASSIANGGNQPQHF. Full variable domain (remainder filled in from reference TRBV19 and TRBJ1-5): DGGITQSPKYLFRKEGQNVTLSCEQNLNHDAMYWYRQDPGQGLRLIYYSQIVNDFQKGDIAEGYSVSREKKESFPLTVTSAQKNPTAFYLCASSIANGGNQPQHFGDGTRLSIL.

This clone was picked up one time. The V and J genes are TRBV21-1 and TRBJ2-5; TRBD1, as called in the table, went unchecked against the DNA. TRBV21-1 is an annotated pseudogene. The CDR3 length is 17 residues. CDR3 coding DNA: TGTGCCAGCAGCAAAGTGAGGAGACAGGGATGCGAAGAGACCCAGTACTTC. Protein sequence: CASSKVRRQGCEETQYF.

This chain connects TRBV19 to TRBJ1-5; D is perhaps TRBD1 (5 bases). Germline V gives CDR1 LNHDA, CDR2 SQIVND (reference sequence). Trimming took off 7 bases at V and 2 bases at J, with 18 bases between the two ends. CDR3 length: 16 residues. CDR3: CASNGHLMDGNQPQHF. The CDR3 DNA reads TGTGCCAGTAATGGACACCTGATGGATGGCAATCAGCCCCAGCATTTT.

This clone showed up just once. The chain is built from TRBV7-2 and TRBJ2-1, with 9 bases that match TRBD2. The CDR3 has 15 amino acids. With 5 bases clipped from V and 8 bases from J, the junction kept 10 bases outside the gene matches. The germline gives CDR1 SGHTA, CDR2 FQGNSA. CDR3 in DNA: TGTGCCAGCAGCACCTTAGCGGGGGAGGTCGATGAGCAGTTCTTC. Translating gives CASSTLAGEVDEQFF.

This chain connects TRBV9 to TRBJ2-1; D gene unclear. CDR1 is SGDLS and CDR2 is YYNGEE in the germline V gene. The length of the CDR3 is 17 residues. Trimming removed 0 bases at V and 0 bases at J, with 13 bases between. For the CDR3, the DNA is TGTGCCAGCAGCGTAGGGGGTAGCCCACGCTCCTACAATGAGCAGTTCTTC. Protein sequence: CASSVGGSPRSYNEQFF. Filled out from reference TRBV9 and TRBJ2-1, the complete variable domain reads DSGVTQTPKHLITATGQRVTLRCSPRSGDLSVYWYQQSLDQGLQFLIQYYNGEERAKGNILERFSAQQFPDLHSELNLSSLELGDSALYFCASSVGGSPRSYNEQFFGPGTRLTVL.

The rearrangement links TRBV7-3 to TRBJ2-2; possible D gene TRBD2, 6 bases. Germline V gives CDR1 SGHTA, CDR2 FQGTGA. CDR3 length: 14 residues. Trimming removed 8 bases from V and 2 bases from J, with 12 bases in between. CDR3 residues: CASGAGVNTGELFF. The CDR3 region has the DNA TGTGCCAGCGGAGCGGGCGTAAACACCGGGGAGCTGTTTTTT.

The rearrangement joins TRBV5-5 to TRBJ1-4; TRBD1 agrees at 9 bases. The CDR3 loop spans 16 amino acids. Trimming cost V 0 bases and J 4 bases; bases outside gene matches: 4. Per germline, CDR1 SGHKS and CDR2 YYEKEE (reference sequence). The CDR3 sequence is CASSLALGQGNEKLFF. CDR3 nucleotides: TGTGCCAGCAGCTTGGCGCTGGGACAGGGTAATGAAAAACTGTTTTTT.

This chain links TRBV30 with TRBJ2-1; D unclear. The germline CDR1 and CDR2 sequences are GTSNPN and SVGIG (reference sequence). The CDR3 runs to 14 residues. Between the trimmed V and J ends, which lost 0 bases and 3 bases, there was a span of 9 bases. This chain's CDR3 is CAWSVGLSYNEQFF. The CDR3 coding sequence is TGTGCCTGGAGTGTAGGGCTTAGCTACAATGAGCAGTTCTTC.

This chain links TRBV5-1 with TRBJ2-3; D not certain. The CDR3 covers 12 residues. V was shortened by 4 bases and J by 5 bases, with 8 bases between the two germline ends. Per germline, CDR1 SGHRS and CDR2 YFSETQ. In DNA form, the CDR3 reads TGCGCCAGCAGCGCGTTACAAGATACGCAGTATTTT. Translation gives CASSALQDTQYF. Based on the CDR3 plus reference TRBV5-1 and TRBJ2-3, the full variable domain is KAGVTQTPRYLIKTRGQQVTLSCSPISGHRSVSWYQQTPGQGLQFLFEYFSETQRNKGNFPGRFSGRQFSNSRSEMNVSTLELGDSALYLCASSALQDTQYFGPGTRLTVL.

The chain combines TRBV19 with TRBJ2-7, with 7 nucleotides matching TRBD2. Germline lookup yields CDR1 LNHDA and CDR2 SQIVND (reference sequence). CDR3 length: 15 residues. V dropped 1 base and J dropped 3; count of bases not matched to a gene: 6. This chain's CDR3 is CASSIVASGLYEQYF. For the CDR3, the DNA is TGTGCCAGTAGTATAGTCGCTAGCGGCCTCTACGAGCAGTACTTC.

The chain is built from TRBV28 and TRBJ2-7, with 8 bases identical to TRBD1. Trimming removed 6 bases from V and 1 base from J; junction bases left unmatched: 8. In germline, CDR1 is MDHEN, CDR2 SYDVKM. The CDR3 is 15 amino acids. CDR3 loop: CASSLGDRLSYEQYF. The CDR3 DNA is TGTGCCAGCAGCCTGGGGGACAGGCTTTCCTACGAGCAGTACTTC.

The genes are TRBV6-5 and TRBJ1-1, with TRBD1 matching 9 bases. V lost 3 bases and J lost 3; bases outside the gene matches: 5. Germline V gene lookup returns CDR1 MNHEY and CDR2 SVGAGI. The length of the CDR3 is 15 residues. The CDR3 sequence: CASSYSRTGDTEAFF. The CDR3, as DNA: TGTGCCAGCAGTTATAGTAGGACAGGGGACACTGAAGCTTTCTTT.

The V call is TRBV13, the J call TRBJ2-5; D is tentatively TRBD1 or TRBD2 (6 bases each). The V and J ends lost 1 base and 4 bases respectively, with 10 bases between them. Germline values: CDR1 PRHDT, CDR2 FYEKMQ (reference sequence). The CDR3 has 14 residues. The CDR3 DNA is TGTGCCAGCAGCTTAGCTCCGGGGGCAGAGACCCAGTACTTC. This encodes CASSLAPGAETQYF. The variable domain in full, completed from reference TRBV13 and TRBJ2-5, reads AAGVIQSPRHLIKEKRETATLKCYPIPRHDTVYWYQQGPGQDPQFLISFYEKMQSDKGSIPDRFSAQQFSDYHSELNMSSLELGDSALYFCASSLAPGAETQYFGPGTRLLVL.

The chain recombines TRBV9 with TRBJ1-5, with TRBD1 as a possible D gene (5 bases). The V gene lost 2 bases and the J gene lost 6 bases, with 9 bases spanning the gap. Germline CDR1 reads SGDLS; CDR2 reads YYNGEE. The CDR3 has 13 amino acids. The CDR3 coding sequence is TGTGCCAGCAGCGTTGACAGTTTTCAGCCCCAGCATTTT. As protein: CASSVDSFQPQHF.

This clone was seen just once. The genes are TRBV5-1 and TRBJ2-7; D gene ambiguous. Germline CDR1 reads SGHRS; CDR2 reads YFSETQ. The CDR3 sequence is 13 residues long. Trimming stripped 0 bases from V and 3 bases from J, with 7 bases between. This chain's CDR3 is CASSLEQSYEQYF. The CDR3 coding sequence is TGCGCCAGCAGCTTGGAACAGAGCTACGAGCAGTACTTC. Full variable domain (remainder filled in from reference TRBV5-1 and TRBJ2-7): KAGVTQTPRYLIKTRGQQVTLSCSPISGHRSVSWYQQTPGQGLQFLFEYFSETQRNKGNFPGRFSGRQFSNSRSEMNVSTLELGDSALYLCASSLEQSYEQYFGPGTRLTVT.

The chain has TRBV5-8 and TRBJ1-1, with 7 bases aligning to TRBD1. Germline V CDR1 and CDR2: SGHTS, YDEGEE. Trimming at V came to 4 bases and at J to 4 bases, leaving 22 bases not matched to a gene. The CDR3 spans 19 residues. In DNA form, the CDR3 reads TGTGCCAGCAGCATCCCACGCGAGGGGCAGGGGGAGGATGGCACTGAAGCTTTCTTT. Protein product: CASSIPREGQGEDGTEAFF.

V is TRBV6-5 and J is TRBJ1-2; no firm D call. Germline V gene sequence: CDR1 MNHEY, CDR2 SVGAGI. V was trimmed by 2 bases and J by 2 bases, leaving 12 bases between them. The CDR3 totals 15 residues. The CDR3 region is CASSYTQDGNYGYTF. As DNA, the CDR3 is TGTGCCAGCAGTTACACTCAGGACGGGAACTATGGCTACACCTTC.

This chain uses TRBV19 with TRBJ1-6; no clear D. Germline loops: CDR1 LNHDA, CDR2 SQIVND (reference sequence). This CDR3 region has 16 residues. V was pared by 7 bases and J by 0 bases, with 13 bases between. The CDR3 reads CASTPGRSSYNSPLHF. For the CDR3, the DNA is TGTGCCAGTACCCCGGGAAGGAGCTCCTATAATTCACCCCTCCACTTT.

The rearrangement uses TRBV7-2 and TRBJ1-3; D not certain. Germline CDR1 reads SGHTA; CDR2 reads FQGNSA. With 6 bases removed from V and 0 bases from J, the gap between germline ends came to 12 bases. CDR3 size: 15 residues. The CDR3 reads CASSLGWASGNTIYF. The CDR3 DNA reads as TGTGCCAGCAGTCTAGGGTGGGCCTCTGGAAACACCATATATTTT. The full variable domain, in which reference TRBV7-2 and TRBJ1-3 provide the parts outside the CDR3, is GAGVSQSPSNKVTEKGKDVELRCDPISGHTALYWYRQSLGQGLEFLIYFQGNSAPDKSGLPSDRFSAERTGGSVSTLTIQRTQQEDSAVYLCASSLGWASGNTIYFGEGSWLTVV.

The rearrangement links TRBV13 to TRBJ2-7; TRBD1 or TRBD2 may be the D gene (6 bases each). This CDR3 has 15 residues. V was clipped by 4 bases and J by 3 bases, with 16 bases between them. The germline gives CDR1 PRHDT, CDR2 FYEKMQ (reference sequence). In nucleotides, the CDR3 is TGTGCCAGCAGCTCTACGGGGGCCTCCTTCTACGAGCAGTACTTC. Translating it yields CASSSTGASFYEQYF. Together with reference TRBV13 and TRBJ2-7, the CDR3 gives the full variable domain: AAGVIQSPRHLIKEKRETATLKCYPIPRHDTVYWYQQGPGQDPQFLISFYEKMQSDKGSIPDRFSAQQFSDYHSELNMSSLELGDSALYFCASSSTGASFYEQYFGPGTRLTVT.

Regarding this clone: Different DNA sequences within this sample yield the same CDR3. Here the CDR3 reads CASSFPGLPDEQYF. The CDR3 DNA follows: TGTGCCAGCAGTTTCCCGGGACTACCGGACGAGCAGTACTTC. This chain connects TRBV6-6 to TRBJ2-7, with 7 nucleotides matching TRBD2. The germline CDR1 and CDR2 sequences are MNHNY and SVGAGI (reference sequence). This CDR3 contains 14 residues. V lost 4 bases, J lost 5 bases, and 8 bases stayed unmatched.

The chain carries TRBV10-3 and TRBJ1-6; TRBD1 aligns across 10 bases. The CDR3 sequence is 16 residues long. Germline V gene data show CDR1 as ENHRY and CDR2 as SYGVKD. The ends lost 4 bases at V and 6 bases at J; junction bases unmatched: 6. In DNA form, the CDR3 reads TGTGCCATCAGTGCTGGGACAGGGGATCGTAATTCACCCCTCCACTTT. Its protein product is CAISAGTGDRNSPLHF.

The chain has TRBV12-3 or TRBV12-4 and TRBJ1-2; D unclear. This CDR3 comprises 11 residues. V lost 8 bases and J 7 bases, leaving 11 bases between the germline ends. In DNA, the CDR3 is TGTGCCAGCTCCTTCTGGGGTGGCTACACCTTC. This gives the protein CASSFWGGYTF.

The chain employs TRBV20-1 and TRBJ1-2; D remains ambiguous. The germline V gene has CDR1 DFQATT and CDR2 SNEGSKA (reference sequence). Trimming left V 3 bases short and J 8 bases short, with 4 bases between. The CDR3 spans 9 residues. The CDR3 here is CSARPGYTF. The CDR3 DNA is TGCAGTGCTAGGCCAGGCTACACCTTC.

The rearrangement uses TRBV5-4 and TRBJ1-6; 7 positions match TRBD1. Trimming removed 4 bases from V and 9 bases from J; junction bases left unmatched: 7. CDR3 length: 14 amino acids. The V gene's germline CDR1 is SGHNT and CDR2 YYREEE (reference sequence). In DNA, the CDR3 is TGTGCCAGCAGCCCACCTCAGGGGGGTTCACCCCTCCACTTT. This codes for CASSPPQGGSPLHF.